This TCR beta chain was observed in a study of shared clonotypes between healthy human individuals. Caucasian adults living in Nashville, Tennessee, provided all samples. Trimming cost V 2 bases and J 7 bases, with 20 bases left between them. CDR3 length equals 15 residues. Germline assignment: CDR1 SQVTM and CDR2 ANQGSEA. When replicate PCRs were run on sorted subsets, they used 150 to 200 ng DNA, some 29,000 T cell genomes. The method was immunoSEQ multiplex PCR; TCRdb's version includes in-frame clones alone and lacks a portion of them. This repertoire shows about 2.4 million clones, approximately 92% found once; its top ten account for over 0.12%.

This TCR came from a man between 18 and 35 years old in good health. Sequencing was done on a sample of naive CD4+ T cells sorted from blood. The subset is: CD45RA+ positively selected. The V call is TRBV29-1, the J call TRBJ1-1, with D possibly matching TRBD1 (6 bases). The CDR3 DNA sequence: TGCAGCGTTGAACCCTGGGGGCAGGGAGGAGGTGAAGCTTTCTTT. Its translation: CSVEPWGQGGGEAFF.